Below, one T cell receptor beta chain is given with its context. This CDR3 region has 14 residues. V gave up 5 bases and J gave up 0 bases, with 14 bases separating them. CDR1 DFQATT and CDR2 SNEGSKA come from the germline V gene (reference sequence). This record comes from a study of T-cell reconstitution after alpha-beta-depleted transplantation in children. Construction of the TCRbeta library involved unique molecular identifiers. Using its own MiXCR run on the PCR reads, TCRdb lists one record per CDR3 protein. The table lists about 200,000 distinct CDR3 sequences, about 7% of them singletons. The sequence was collected from a boy between 2 and 10 years old with acute lymphoblastic leukemia, due to receive a stem cell transplant. The chain uses TRBV20-1 and TRBJ2-7; D call uncertain. The sequencing here drew on PBMCs, taken before TCRalphabeta/CD19-depleted stem cell transplant. In DNA form, the CDR3 reads TGCAGTGCTCCCAAAGCCAGAAGCTCCTACGAGCAGTACTTC. Translating it yields CSAPKARSSYEQYF.